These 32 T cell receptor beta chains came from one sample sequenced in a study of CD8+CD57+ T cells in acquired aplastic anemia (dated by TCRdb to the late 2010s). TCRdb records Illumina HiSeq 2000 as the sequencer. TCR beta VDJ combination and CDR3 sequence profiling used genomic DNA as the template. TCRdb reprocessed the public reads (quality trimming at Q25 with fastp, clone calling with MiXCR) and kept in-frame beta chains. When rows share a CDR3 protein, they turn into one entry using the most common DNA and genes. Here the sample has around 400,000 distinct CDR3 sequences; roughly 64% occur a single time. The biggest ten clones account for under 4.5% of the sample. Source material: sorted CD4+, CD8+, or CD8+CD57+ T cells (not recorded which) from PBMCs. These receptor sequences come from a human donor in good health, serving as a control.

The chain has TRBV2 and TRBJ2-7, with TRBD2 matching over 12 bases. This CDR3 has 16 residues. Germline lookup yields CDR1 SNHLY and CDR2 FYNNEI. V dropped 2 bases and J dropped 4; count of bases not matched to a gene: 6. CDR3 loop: CASSESTSGGFYEQYF. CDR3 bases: TGTGCCAGCAGTGAATCGACTAGCGGGGGCTTTTACGAGCAGTACTTC. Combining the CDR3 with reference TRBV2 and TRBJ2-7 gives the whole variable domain EPEVTQTPSHQVTQMGQEVILRCVPISNHLYFYWYRQILGQKVEFLVSFYNNEISEKSEIFDDQFSVERPDGSNFTLKIRSTKLEDSAMYFCASSESTSGGFYEQYFGPGTRLTVT.

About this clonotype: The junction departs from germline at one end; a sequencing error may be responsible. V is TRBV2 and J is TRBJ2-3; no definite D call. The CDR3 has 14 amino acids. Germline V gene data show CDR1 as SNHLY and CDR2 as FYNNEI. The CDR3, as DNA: TGTGCCAGCAGTGCGCAGGCCTCCAGTAATAACCCCTTCTTT. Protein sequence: CASSAQASSNNPFF.

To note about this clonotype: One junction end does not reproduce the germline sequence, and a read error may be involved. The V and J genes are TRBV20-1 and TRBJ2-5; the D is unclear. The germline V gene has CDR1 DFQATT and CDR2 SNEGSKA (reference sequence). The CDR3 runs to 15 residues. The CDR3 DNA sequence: TGCGGTGCTAAGGCAGCCGGTTCCAGTCAAGAGACCCAGTACTTC. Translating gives CGAKAAGSSQETQYF.

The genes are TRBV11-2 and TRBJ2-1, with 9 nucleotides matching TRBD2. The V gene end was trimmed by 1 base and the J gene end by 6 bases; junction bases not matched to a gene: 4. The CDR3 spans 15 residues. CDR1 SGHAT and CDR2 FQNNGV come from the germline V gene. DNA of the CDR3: TGTGCCAGCAGCTTAGGTGCGGGGGGGACCAATGAGCAGTTCTTC. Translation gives CASSLGAGGTNEQFF.

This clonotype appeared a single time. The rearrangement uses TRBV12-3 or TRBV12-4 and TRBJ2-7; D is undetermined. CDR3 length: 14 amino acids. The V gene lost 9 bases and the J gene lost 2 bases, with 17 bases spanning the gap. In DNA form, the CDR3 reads TGTGCCAGTCGGACCACAGCCCCGGCCTACGAGCAGTACTTC. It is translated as CASRTTAPAYEQYF.

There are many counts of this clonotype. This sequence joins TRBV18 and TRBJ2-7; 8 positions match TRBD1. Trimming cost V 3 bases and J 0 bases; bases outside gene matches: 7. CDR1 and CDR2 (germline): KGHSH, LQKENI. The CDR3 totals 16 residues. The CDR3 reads CASSPNGQGPSYEQYF. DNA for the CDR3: TGTGCCAGCTCACCCAACGGACAGGGACCCTCCTACGAGCAGTACTTC.

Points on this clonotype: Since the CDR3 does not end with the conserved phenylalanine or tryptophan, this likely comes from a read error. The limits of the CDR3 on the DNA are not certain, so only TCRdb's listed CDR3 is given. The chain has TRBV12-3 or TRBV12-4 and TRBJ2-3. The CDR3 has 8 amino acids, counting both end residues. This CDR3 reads CASSLQGY.

The CDR3 nucleotides are TGCAGTGCTACTCAGGGGGCTAGCTCCTATAATTCACCCCTCCACTTT. Translated, it gives CSATQGASSYNSPLHF. The chain is built from TRBV20-1 and TRBJ1-6; 8 bases line up with TRBD1. The V gene end was trimmed by 4 bases and the J gene end by 0 bases; junction bases not matched to a gene: 5. CDR1 is DFQATT and CDR2 is SNEGSKA in the germline V gene (reference sequence). This CDR3 spans 16 amino acids.

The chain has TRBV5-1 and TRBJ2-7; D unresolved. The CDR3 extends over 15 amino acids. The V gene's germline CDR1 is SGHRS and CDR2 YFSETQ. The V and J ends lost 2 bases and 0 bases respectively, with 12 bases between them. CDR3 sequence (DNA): TGCGCCAGCAGCTTACTGGGCCAAAGCTCCTACGAGCAGTACTTC. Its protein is CASSLLGQSSYEQYF.

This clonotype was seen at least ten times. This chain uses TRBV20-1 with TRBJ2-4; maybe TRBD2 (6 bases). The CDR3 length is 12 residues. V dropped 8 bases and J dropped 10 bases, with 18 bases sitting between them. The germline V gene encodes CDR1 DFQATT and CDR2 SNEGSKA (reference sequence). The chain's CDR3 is CSRGDSREIQYF. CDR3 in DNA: TGCAGTAGAGGGGACTCGAGGGAGATTCAGTACTTC.

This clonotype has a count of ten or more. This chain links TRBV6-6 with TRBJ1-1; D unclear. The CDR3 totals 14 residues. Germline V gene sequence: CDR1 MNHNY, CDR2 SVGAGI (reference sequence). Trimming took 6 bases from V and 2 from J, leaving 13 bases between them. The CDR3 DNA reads TGTGCCAGCAGGAGTGTACTAGGAAACACTGAAGCTTTCTTT. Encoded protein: CASRSVLGNTEAFF.

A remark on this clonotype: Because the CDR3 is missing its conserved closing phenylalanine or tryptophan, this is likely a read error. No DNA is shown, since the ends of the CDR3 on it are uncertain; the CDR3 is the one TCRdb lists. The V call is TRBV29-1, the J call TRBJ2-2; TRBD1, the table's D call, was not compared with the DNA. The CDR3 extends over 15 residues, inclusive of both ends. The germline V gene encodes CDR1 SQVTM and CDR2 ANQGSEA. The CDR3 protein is CSVEVPGRNTYTLVS.

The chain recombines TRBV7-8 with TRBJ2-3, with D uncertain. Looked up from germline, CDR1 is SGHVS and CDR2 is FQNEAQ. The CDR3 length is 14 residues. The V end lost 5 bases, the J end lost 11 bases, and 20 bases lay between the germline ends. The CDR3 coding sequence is TGTGCCAGCAGCGGCCGTACGAGCACAGAGAGGCAGTATTTT. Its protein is CASSGRTSTERQYF.

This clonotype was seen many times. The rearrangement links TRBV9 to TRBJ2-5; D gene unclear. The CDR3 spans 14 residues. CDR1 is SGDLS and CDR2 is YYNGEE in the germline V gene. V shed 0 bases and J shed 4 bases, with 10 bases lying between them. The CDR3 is CASSVGFWGETQYF. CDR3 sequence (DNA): TGTGCCAGCAGCGTAGGGTTCTGGGGAGAGACCCAGTACTTC.

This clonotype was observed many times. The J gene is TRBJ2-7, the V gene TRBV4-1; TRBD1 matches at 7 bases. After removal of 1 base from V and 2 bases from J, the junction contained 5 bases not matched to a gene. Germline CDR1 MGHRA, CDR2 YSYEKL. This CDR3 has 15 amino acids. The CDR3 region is CASSQGQGQAYEQYF. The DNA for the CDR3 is TGCGCCAGCAGCCAAGGACAGGGCCAAGCCTACGAGCAGTACTTC.

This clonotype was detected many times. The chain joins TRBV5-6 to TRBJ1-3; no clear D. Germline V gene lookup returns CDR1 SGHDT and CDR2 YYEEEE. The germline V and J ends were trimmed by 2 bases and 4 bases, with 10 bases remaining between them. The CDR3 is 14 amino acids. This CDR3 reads CASSFEAAGNTIYF. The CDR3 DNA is TGTGCCAGCAGCTTCGAGGCTGCCGGAAACACCATATATTTT. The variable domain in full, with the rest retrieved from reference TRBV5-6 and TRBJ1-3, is DAGVTQSPTHLIKTRGQQVTLRCSPKSGHDTVSWYQQALGQGPQFIFQYYEEEERQRGNFPDRFSGHQFPNYSSELNVNALLLGDSALYLCASSFEAAGNTIYFGEGSWLTVV.

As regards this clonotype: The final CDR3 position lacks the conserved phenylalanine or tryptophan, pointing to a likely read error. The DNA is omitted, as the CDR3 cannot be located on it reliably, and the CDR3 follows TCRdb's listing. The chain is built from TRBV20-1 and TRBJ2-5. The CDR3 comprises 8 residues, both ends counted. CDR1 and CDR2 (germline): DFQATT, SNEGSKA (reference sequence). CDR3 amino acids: CSASASQI.

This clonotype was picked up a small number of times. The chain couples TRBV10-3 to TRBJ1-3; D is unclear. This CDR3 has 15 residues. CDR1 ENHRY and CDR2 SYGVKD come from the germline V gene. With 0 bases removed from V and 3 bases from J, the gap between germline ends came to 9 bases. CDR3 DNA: TGTGCCATCAGTGAGTCGGGAAGAGGTGGAAACACCATATATTTT. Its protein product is CAISESGRGGNTIYF.

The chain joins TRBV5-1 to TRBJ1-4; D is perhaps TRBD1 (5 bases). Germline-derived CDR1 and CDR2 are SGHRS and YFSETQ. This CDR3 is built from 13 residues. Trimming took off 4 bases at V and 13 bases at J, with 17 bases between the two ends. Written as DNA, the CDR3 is TGCGCCAGCAGCGGGGACGGCCGGTCACCACTGTTTTTT. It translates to CASSGDGRSPLFF. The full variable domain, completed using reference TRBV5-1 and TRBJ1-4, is KAGVTQTPRYLIKTRGQQVTLSCSPISGHRSVSWYQQTPGQGLQFLFEYFSETQRNKGNFPGRFSGRQFSNSRSEMNVSTLELGDSALYLCASSGDGRSPLFFGSGTQLSVL.

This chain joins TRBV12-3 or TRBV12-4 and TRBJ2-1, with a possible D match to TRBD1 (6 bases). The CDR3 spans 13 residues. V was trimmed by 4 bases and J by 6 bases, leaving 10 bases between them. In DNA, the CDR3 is TGTGCCAGCAGTTGGGACACCTTCAATGAGCAGTTCTTC. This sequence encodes CASSWDTFNEQFF.

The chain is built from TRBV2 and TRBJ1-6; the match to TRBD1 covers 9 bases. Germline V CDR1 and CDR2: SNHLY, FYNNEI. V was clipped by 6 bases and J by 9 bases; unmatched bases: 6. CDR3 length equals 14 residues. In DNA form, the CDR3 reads TGTGCCAGCAGGGAGGACAGGGGCAGTTCACCCCTCCACTTT. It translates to CASREDRGSSPLHF.

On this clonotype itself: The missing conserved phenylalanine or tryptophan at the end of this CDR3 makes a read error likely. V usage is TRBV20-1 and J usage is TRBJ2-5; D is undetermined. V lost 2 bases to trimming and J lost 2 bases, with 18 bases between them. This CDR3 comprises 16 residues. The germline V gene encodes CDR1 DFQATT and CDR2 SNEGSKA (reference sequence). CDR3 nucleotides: TGCAGTGCTAGAATCCGTAATTCGGCAGAACAAGAGACCCAGTACTCC. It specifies CSARIRNSAEQETQYS.

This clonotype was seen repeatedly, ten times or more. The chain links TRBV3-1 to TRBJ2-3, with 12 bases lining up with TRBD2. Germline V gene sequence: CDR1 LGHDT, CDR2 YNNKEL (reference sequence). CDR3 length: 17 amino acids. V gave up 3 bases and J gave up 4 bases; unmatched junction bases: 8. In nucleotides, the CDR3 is TGTGCCAGCAGCCACACAAGGACTAGCGGGAACCCAGATACGCAGTATTTT. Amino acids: CASSHTRTSGNPDTQYF.

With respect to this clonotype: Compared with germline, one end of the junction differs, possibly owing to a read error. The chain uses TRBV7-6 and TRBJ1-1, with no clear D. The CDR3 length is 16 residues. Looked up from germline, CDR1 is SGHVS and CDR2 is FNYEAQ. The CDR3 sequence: CASSLEVSIDHSEAFF. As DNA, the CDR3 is TGCGCCAGCAGCTTGGAAGTGAGCATAGATCATAGTGAAGCTTTCTTT.

The CDR3, as DNA: TGTGCCAGCAGCGCCGCGGCGGGGGATGGCTACACCTTC. It yields the protein CASSAAAGDGYTF. The V gene is TRBV9, the J gene TRBJ1-2; a weak D match, TRBD1 (5 bases). V lost 3 bases to trimming and J lost 6 bases, with 12 bases between them. The CDR3 spans 13 residues. The germline CDR1 and CDR2 sequences are SGDLS and YYNGEE.

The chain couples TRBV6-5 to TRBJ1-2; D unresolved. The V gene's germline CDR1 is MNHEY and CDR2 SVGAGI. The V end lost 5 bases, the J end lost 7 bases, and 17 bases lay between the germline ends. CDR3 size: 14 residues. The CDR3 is CASSQTDPDGGYTF. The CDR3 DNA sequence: TGTGCCAGCAGTCAGACCGACCCGGACGGTGGCTACACCTTC.

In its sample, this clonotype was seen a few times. The CDR3 spells CASSVTGQGATEAFF. The CDR3 nucleotides read TGTGCCAGCAGTGTTACGGGACAGGGGGCCACTGAAGCTTTCTTT. V usage is TRBV6-5 and J usage is TRBJ1-1, with 12 bases fitting TRBD1. In germline, CDR1 is MNHEY, CDR2 SVGAGI. The CDR3 runs 15 residues. J gave up 4 bases and V 5 bases, and 5 bases lay outside the gene matches.

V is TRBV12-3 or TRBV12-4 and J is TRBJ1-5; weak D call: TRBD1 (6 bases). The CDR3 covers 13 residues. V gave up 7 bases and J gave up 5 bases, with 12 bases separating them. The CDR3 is CASTFYRDQPQHF. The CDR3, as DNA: TGTGCCAGCACTTTTTACAGGGATCAGCCCCAGCATTTT.

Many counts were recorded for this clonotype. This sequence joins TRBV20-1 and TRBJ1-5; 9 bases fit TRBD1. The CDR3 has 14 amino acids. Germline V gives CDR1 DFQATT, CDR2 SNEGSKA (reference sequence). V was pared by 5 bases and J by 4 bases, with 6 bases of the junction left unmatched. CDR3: CSAADRGRNQPQHF. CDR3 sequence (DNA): TGCAGTGCTGCGGACAGGGGACGAAATCAGCCCCAGCATTTT.

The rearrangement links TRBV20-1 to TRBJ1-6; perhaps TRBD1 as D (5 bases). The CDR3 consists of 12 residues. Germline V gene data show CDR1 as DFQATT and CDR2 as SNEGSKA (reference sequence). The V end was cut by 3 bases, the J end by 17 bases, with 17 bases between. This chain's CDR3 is CSASEGLTDIHF. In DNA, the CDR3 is TGCAGTGCTAGCGAGGGGCTGACAGATATCCACTTT.

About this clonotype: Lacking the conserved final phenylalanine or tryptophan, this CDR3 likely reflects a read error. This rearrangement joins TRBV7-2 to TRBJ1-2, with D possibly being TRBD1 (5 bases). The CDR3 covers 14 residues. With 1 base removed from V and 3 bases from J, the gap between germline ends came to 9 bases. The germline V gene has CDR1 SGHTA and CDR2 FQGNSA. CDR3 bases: TGTGCCAGCAGCTTAGGCGGGGGGTACTATGGCTACACCTCC. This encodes CASSLGGGYYGYTS.

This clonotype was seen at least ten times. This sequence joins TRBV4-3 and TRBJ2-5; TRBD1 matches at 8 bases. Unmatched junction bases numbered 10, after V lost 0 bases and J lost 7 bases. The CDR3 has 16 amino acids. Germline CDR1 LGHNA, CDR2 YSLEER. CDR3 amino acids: CASSQDISDRAMTQYF. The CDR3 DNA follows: TGCGCCAGCAGCCAAGATATATCGGACAGGGCGATGACCCAGTACTTC.